This TCR beta chain was observed in a study of cytomegalovirus exposure and HLA in healthy donors. Study results and limitations: At a 0.05 false discovery rate, a later analysis found 16,951 TCR beta sequences to be associated with HLA alleles.

Concerning this clone itself: Its antigen is not known.

CDR3 length: 18 amino acids. V shed 1 base and J shed 0 bases, with 16 bases lying between them. In germline, CDR1 is MGHRA, CDR2 YSYEKL. The PCR employed 60 Vbeta primers together with 13 Jbeta primers. Method: immunoSEQ multiplex PCR; TCRdb's copy keeps in-frame clones and lacks some. This sample has about 160,000 clones, with more than 75% found just once. The sequence was collected from a human donor in good health. The sequenced material came from PBMCs. The V and J genes are TRBV4-1 and TRBJ1-5; no reliable D call. The CDR3, as DNA: TGCGCCAGCAGCCAAGTAACGGGTCCGATCCATAGCAATCAGCCCCAGCATTTT. This sequence encodes CASSQVTGPIHSNQPQHF.